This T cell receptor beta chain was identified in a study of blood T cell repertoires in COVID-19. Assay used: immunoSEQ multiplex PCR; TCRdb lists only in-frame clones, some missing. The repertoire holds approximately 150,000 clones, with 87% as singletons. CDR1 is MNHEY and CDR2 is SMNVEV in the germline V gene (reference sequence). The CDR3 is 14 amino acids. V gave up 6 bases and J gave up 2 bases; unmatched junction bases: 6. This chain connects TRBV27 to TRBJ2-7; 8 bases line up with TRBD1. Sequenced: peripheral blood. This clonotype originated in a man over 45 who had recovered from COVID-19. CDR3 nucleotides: TGTGCCAGCAGGCTGACAGGGGAGCCCTACGAGCAGTACTTC. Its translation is CASRLTGEPYEQYF.